This entry features one T cell receptor beta chain sequence. Its specificity is not known. Other DNA sequences in this specimen translate into the identical CDR3. Assay used: immunoSEQ multiplex PCR; TCRdb lists only in-frame clones, some missing. The sample holds fewer than 150,000 clones, 88% seen once. The data are from a study of cytomegalovirus exposure and HLA in healthy donors. Overall study: The 120 or so validation repertoires were produced on the same platform as the roughly 670 repertoires of the first cohort. This was reported in a later analysis. Study-level findings and limits: In the 130 or so validation repertoires, under 95% of cluster scores exceeded 0, per a later analysis. The study designated 150 to 200 TCR beta chains cytomegalovirus-associated. Diagnosis of cytomegalovirus status made by the classifier reportedly showed high specificity and sensitivity.

The V end was cut by 3 bases, the J end by 6 bases, with 9 bases between. The CDR3 has 14 amino acids. Germline CDR1 and CDR2: SGHTA and FQGNSA. This TCR was recovered from a young woman in good health and CMV-seropositive. The sample consisted of PBMCs. The chain couples TRBV7-2 to TRBJ1-6; weak D call: TRBD1 (6 bases). Written as DNA, the CDR3 is TGTGCCAGCAGCTTGGGACAACTTAATTCACCCCTCCACTTT. Protein sequence: CASSLGQLNSPLHF. Combining the CDR3 with reference TRBV7-2 and TRBJ1-6 gives the whole variable domain GAGVSQSPSNKVTEKGKDVELRCDPISGHTALYWYRQSLGQGLEFLIYFQGNSAPDKSGLPSDRFSAERTGGSVSTLTIQRTQQEDSAVYLCASSLGQLNSPLHFGNGTRLTVT.